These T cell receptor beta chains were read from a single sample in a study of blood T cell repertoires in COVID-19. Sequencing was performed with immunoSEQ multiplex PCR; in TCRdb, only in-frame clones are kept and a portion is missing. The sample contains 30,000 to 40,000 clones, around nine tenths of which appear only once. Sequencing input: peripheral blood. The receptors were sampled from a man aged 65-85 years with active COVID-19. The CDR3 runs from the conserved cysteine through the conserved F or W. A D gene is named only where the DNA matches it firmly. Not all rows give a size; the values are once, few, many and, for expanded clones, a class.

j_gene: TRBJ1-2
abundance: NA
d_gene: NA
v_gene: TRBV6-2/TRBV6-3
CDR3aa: CASSPGEVYGYTF
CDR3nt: TGTGCCAGCAGCCCAGGGGAGGTCTATGGCTACACCTTC

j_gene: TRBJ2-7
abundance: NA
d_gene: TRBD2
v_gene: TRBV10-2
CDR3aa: CASRNTGTSYSYEQYF
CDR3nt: TGCGCCAGCAGAAATACCGGGACTAGCTATTCCTACGAGCAGTACTTC

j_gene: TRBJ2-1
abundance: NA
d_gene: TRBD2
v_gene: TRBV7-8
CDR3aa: CASRHSGSSNEQFF
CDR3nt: TGTGCCAGCAGACATAGCGGGAGTAGTAATGAGCAGTTCTTC

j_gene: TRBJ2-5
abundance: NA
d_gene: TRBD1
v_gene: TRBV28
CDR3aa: CASSLGTATNAFQETQYF
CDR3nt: TGTGCCAGCAGTTTGGGGACAGCGACTAATGCTTTTCAAGAGACCCAGTACTTC

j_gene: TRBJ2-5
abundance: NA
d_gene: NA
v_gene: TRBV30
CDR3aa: CAWSRGIRETQYF
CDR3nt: TGTGCCTGGAGCAGAGGGATCCGAGAGACCCAGTACTTC

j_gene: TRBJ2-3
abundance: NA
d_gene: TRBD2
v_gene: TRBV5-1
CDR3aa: CASHPFSTSGTDTQYF
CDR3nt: TGCGCCAGCCATCCCTTTTCGACTAGCGGCACAGATACGCAGTATTTT

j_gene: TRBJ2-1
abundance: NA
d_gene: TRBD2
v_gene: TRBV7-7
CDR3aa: CASSQGTSSYNEQFF
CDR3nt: TGTGCTAGCAGCCAGGGGACTAGCAGCTACAATGAGCAGTTCTTC

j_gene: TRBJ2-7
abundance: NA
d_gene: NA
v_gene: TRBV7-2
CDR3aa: CASSLVFPYEQYF
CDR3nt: TGTGCCAGCAGCTTAGTTTTCCCGTACGAGCAGTACTTC

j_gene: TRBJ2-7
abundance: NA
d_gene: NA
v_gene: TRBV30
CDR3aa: CAWREGSYEQYF
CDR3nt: TGTGCCTGGAGAGAGGGCTCCTACGAGCAGTACTTC

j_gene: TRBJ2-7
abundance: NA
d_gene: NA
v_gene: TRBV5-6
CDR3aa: CASSLAGGPYEQYF
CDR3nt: TGTGCCAGCAGCTTGGCCGGCGGCCCCTACGAGCAGTACTTC

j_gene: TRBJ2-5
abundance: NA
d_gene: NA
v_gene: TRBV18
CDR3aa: CASSPGLQQETQYF
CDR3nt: TGTGCCAGCTCACCCGGACTACAGCAAGAGACCCAGTACTTC

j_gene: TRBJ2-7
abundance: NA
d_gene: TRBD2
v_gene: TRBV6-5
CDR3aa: CASSLGLAYEQYF
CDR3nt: TGTGCCAGCAGCCTGGGACTAGCCTACGAGCAGTACTTC

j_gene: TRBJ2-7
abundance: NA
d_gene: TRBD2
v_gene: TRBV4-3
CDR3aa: CASSQTSGLREQYF
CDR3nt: TGCGCCAGCAGCCAGACTAGCGGCCTAAGGGAGCAGTACTTC

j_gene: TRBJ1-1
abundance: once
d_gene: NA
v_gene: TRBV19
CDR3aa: CASSDISNTEAFF
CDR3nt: TGTGCCAGTTCCGACATATCGAACACTGAAGCTTTCTTT

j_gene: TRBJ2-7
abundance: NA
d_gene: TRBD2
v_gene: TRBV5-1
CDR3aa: CASSLDLAGDPEQYF
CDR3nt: TGCGCCAGCAGCTTGGACCTAGCGGGAGACCCCGAGCAGTACTTC

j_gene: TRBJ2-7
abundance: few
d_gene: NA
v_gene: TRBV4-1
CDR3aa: CASSQEGGGALTYEQYF
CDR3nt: TGCGCCAGCAGCCAAGAAGGAGGGGGGGCGCTTACCTACGAGCAGTACTTC

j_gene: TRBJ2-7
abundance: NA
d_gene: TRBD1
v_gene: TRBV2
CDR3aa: CASRRHQGDYEQYF
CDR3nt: TGTGCCAGCAGACGTCATCAGGGGGATTACGAGCAGTACTTC

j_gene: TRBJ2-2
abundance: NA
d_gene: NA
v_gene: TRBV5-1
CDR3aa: CASSLVGATGELFF
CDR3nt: TGCGCCAGCAGCTTGGTGGGGGCGACCGGGGAGCTGTTTTTT

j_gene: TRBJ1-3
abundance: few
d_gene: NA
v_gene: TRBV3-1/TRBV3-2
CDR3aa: CASSQVLNSGNTIYF
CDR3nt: TGTGCCAGCAGCCAAGTATTAAACTCTGGAAACACCATATATTTT

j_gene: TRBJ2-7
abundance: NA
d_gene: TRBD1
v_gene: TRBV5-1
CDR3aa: CASGTGNIHEQYF
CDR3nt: TGCGCCAGCGGGACAGGGAACATCCACGAGCAGTACTTC

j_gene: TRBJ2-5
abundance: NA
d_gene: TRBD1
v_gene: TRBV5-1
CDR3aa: CASRNRGDETQYF
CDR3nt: TGCGCCAGCAGGAACAGGGGGGACGAGACCCAGTACTTC

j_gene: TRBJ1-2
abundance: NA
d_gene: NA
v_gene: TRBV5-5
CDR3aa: CASSLSRGGSGYTF
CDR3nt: TGTGCCAGCAGCTTGTCTAGGGGAGGGAGTGGCTACACCTTC

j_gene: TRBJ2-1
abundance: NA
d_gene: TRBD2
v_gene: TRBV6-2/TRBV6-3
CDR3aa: CASSYGGSSYNEQFF
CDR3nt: TGTGCCAGCAGTTACGGCGGGAGTTCCTACAATGAGCAGTTCTTC

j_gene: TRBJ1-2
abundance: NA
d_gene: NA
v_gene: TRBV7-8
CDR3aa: CASSSRLNYGYTF
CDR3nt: TGTGCCAGCAGCTCCCGACTGAACTATGGCTACACCTTC

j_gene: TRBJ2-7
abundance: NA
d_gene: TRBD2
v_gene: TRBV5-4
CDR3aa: CASSLIAGGSYEQYF
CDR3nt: TGTGCCAGCAGCCTCATAGCGGGAGGATCCTACGAGCAGTACTTC

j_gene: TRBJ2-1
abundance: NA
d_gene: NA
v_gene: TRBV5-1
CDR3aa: CASSIQGYNEQFF
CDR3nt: TGCGCCAGCAGCATTCAGGGATACAATGAGCAGTTCTTC

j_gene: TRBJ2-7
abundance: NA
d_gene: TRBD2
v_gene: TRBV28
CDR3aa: CASSSTSGTYEQYF
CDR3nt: TGTGCCAGCAGTTCGACTAGCGGTACCTACGAGCAGTACTTC

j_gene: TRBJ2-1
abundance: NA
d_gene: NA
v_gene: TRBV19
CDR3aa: CASSISNEQFF
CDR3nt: TGTGCCAGTAGTATATCTAATGAGCAGTTCTTC

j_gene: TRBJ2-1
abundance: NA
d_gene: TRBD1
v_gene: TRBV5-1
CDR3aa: CASSPGVGQGRVNSYNEQFF
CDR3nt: TGCGCCAGCAGCCCCGGAGTAGGACAGGGAAGGGTGAACTCCTACAATGAGCAGTTCTTC

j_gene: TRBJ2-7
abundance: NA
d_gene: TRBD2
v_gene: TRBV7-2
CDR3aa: CASSKGGDLSEQYF
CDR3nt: TGTGCCAGCAGCAAGGGAGGGGATCTTAGCGAGCAGTACTTC

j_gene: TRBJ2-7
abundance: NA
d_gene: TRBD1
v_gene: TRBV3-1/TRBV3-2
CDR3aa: CASSHRGQNEQYF
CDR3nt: TGTGCCAGCAGCCACAGGGGGCAGAACGAGCAGTACTTC

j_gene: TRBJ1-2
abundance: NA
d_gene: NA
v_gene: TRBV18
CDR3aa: CASGGASYGYTF
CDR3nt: TGTGCCAGTGGGGGGGCAAGCTATGGCTACACCTTC

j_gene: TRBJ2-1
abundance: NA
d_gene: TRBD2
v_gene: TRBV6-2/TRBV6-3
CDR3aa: CASSNHLAGGPRDNEQFF
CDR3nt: TGTGCCAGCAGTAACCATTTAGCGGGAGGGCCGCGGGACAATGAGCAGTTCTTC

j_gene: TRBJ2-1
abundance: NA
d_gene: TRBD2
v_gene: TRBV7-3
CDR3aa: CASSLSASGNEQFF
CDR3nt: TGTGCCAGCAGCTTATCGGCTAGCGGCAATGAGCAGTTCTTC

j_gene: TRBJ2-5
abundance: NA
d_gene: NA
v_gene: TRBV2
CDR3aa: CASLTVVRGRSHNQETQYF
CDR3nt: TGTGCCAGCCTTACGGTCGTCAGGGGGAGGTCCCACAATCAAGAGACCCAGTACTTC

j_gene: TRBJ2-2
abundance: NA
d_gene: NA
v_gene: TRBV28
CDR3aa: CASIPGLQTGELFF
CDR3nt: TGTGCCAGCATTCCGGGACTCCAAACCGGGGAGCTGTTTTTT

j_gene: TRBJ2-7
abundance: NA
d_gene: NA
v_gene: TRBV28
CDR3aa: CASSPAGLTYEQYF
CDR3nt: TGTGCCAGCAGTCCCGCCGGGTTAACCTACGAGCAGTACTTC

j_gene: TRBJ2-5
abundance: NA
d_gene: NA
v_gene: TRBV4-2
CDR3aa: CASSQDTGRGWTQYF
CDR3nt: TGTGCCAGCAGCCAAGATACGGGGCGGGGTTGGACCCAGTACTTC

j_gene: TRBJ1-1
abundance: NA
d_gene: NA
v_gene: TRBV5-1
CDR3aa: CASGRQNTEAFF
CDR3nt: TGCGCCAGCGGTAGACAGAACACTGAAGCTTTCTTT

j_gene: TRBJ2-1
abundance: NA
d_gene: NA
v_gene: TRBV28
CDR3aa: CASRPLLLLSYNEQFF
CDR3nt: TGTGCCAGCAGACCCCTATTACTGCTCTCCTACAATGAGCAGTTCTTC